This TCR beta chain is from a study of blood T cell repertoires in COVID-19. Overall study: Sites in the United States, Italy and Spain provided acute and convalescent COVID-19 samples. PBMCs, B-cell-depleted T cells, or T cells provided the cDNA or gDNA that made up the material.

With 5 bases clipped from V and 1 base from J, the junction kept 6 bases outside the gene matches. The germline CDR1 and CDR2 sequences are SGHAT and FQNNGV. There are 15 residues in the CDR3. Authors' processing steps: Cell counts per sample came from amplifying reference gene primers. Repertoires were generated with immunoSEQ multiplex PCR, while TCRdb's copy carries only in-frame clones and drops some. The DNA was the basis for D and trimming; V, J and clone size are from that table. The sample carries around 100,000 clones, roughly 80% recorded once. The TCR sequence derives from a man in his 70s with active or convalescent COVID-19. The sequencing sample was made of peripheral blood. This chain joins TRBV11-2 and TRBJ2-5, with 8 bases identical to TRBD1. The CDR3 DNA reads TGTGCCAGCAGCCCCCGGACAGGGACCCAAGAGACCCAGTACTTC. Translating it yields CASSPRTGTQETQYF.